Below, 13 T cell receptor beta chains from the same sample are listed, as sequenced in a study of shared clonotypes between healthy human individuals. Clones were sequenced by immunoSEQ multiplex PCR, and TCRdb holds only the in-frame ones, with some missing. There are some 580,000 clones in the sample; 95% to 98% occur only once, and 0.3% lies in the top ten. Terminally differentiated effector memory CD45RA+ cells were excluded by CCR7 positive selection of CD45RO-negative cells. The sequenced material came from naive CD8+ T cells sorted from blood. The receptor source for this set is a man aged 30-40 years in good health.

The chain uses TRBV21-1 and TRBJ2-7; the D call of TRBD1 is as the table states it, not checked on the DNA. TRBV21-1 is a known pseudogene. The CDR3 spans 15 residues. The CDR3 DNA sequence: TGTGCCAGCAGCAGACAGGGGGCGAGCTCCTACGAGCAGTACTTC. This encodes CASSRQGASSYEQYF.

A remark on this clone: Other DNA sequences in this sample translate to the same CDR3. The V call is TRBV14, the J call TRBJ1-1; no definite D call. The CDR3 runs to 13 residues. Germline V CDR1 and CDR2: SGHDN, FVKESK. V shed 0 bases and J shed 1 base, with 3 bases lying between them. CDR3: CASSQERNTEAFF. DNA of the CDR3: TGTGCCAGCAGCCAAGAGAGGAACACTGAAGCTTTCTTT.

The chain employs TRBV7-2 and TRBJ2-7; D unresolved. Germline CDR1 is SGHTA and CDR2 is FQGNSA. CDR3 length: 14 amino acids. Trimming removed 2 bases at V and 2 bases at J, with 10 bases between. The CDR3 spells CASSLLTETYEQYF. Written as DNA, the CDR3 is TGTGCCAGCAGCTTACTGACTGAGACCTACGAGCAGTACTTC.

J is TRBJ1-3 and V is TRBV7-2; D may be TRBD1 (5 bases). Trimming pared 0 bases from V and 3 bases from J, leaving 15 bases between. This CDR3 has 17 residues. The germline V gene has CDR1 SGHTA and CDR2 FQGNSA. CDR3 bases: TGTGCCAGCAGCTTAGCTGGGCAGGGAGTAAGTGGAAACACCATATATTTT. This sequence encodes CASSLAGQGVSGNTIYF.

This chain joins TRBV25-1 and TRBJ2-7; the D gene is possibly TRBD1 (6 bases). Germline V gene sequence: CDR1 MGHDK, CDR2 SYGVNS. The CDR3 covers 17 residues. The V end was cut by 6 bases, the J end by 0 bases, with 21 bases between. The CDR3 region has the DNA TGTGCCAGCAGCGGCCAAGGCCGGGACAAGCTCTCCTACGAGCAGTACTTC. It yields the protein CASSGQGRDKLSYEQYF.

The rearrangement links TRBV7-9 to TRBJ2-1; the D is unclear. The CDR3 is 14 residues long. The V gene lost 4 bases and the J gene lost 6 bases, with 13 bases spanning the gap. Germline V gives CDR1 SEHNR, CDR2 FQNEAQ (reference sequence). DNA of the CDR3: TGTGCCAGCAGCTCCCGGGCCCCCCGCAATGAGCAGTTCTTC. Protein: CASSSRAPRNEQFF.

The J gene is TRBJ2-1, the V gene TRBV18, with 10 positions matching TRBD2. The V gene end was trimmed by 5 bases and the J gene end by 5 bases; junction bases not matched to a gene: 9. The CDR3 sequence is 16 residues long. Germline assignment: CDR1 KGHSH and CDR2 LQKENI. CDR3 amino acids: CASSVGGLAPNNEQFF. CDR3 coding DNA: TGTGCCAGCTCAGTCGGGGGACTAGCGCCTAACAATGAGCAGTTCTTC.

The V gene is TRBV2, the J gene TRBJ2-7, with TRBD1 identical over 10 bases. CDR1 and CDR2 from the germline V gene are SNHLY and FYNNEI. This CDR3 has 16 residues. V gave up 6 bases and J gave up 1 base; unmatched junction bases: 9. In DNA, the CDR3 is TGTGCCAGCAGCCCAACCGGGACAGGGGCATCCTACGAGCAGTACTTC. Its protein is CASSPTGTGASYEQYF.

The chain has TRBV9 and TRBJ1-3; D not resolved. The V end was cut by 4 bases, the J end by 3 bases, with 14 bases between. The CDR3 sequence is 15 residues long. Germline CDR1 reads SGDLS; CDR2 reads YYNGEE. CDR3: CASSSSSGIGNTIYF. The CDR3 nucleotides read TGTGCCAGCAGCTCGAGCTCGGGGATTGGAAACACCATATATTTT. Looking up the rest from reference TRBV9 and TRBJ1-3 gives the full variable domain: DSGVTQTPKHLITATGQRVTLRCSPRSGDLSVYWYQQSLDQGLQFLIQYYNGEERAKGNILERFSAQQFPDLHSELNLSSLELGDSALYFCASSSSSGIGNTIYFGEGSWLTVV.

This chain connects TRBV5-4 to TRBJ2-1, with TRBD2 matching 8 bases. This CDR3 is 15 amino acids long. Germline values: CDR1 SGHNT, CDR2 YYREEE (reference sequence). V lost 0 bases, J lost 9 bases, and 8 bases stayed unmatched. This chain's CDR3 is CASSLDGVRGVEQFF. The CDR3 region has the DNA TGTGCCAGCAGCTTGGATGGGGTGCGGGGGGTTGAGCAGTTCTTC.

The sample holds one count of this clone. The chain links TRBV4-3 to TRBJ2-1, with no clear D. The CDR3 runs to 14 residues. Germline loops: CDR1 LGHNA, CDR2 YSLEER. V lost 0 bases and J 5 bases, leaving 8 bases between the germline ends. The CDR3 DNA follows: TGCGCCAGCAGCCAAGACAGCACGAACAATGAGCAGTTCTTC. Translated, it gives CASSQDSTNNEQFF.

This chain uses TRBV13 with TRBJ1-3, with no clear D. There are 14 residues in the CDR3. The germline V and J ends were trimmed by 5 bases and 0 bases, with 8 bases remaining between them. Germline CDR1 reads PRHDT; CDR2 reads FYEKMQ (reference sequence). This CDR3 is CASSRGISGNTIYF. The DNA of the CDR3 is TGTGCCAGCAGCCGAGGGATCTCTGGAAACACCATATATTTT. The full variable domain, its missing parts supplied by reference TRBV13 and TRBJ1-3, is AAGVIQSPRHLIKEKRETATLKCYPIPRHDTVYWYQQGPGQDPQFLISFYEKMQSDKGSIPDRFSAQQFSDYHSELNMSSLELGDSALYFCASSRGISGNTIYFGEGSWLTVV.

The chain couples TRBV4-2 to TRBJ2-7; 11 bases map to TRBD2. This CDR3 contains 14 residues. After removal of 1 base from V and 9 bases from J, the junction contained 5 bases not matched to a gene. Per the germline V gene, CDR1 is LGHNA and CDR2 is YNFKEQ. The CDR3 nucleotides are TGTGCCAGCAGCCAAGCGGGGACTAGCGGCGTGCAGTACTTC. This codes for CASSQAGTSGVQYF.